These 7 T cell receptor beta chains originate from one sample sequenced in a study of cytomegalovirus exposure and HLA in healthy donors. The PCR made use of 60 Vbeta and 13 Jbeta primers. Generated by immunoSEQ multiplex PCR, the TCRdb table keeps only in-frame clones and is missing some. The sample carries under 200,000 clones, roughly 12% recorded once. Sequencing was done on a sample of PBMCs. The receptors come from a man aged 50-59 years in good health and CMV-seropositive.

The chain recombines TRBV5-4 with TRBJ2-3; D call uncertain. CDR3 size: 13 residues. Germline lookup yields CDR1 SGHNT and CDR2 YYREEE (reference sequence). The V end lost 4 bases, the J end lost 0 bases, and 6 bases lay between the germline ends. CDR3: CASSITSTDTQYF. The CDR3 DNA is TGTGCCAGCAGCATCACTAGCACAGATACGCAGTATTTT.

This clone was seen a few times. The gene calls are TRBV19 and TRBJ1-2; D is possibly TRBD1 (6 bases). CDR1 and CDR2 (germline): LNHDA, SQIVND (reference sequence). Trimming took 4 bases from V and 2 from J, leaving 11 bases between them. This CDR3 comprises 14 residues. This CDR3 is CASSTDSLNYGYTF. CDR3 coding DNA: TGTGCCAGTAGTACGGACAGCCTCAACTATGGCTACACCTTC.

This chain joins TRBV5-4 and TRBJ1-1; D is perhaps TRBD1 (5 bases). Trimming pared 2 bases from V and 5 bases from J, leaving 7 bases between. Germline CDR1 and CDR2: SGHNT and YYREEE (reference sequence). The CDR3 has 12 residues. The CDR3 nucleotides read TGTGCCAGCAGCTTCCCAGGGACTGAAGCTTTCTTT. Translated, it gives CASSFPGTEAFF. The variable domain in full, with the rest retrieved from reference TRBV5-4 and TRBJ1-1, is ETGVTQSPTHLIKTRGQQVTLRCSSQSGHNTVSWYQQALGQGPQFIFQYYREEENGRGNFPPRFSGLQFPNYSSELNVNALELDDSALYLCASSFPGTEAFFGQGTRLTVV.

This clone was seen a few times. The chain recombines TRBV4-2 with TRBJ2-3; TRBD1 is a possible D gene (7 bases). The CDR3 runs 17 residues. The germline gives CDR1 LGHNA, CDR2 YNFKEQ. Trimming removed 1 base from V and 1 base from J, with 15 bases in between. CDR3 region: CASSQAAGQPRTDTQYF. The CDR3, as DNA: TGTGCCAGCAGCCAAGCCGCGGGACAGCCACGCACAGATACGCAGTATTTT.

This clone was counted between two and nine times. This chain uses TRBV27 with TRBJ1-2, with D tentatively TRBD1 (6 bases). The CDR3 totals 16 residues. CDR1 is MNHEY, CDR2 SMNVEV, per germline (reference sequence). V gave up 5 bases and J gave up 1 base, with 17 bases separating them. CDR3 DNA: TGTGCCAGCAGTCAGGGCCGCGCCAGGGGTAACTATGGCTACACCTTC. This sequence encodes CASSQGRARGNYGYTF.

This chain joins TRBV7-2 and TRBJ2-2; no clear D gene. Between the trimmed V and J ends, which lost 5 bases and 7 bases, there was a span of 11 bases. CDR1 and CDR2 from the germline V gene are SGHTA and FQGNSA. The length of the CDR3 is 13 residues. For the CDR3, the DNA is TGTGCCAGCAGCCTTACCCTCAGCGGGGAGCTGTTTTTT. As protein: CASSLTLSGELFF.

The chain couples TRBV18 to TRBJ2-5; 7 nucleotides agree with TRBD2. V trimming: 1 base; J trimming: 4 bases; junction bases outside the gene matches: 6. The germline gives CDR1 KGHSH, CDR2 LQKENI. CDR3 size: 15 residues. For the CDR3, the DNA is TGTGCCAGCTCACCACTGGTCGGGGGGACAGAGACCCAGTACTTC. Protein sequence: CASSPLVGGTETQYF.